This entry is about one T cell receptor (beta chain). PCR used 60 Vbeta primers and 13 Jbeta primers. The method was immunoSEQ multiplex PCR; TCRdb's version includes in-frame clones alone and lacks a portion of them. The sample shows some 140,000 clones, 80% to 85% of them seen only once. These data are taken from a study of cytomegalovirus exposure and HLA in healthy donors. Sampled while nominally healthy, donors likely had unrecorded immune exposures. This receptor was obtained from a male donor in good health and CMV-seropositive. The material sequenced was PBMCs.

The CDR3 protein is CASSTGVAGETQYF. In nucleotides, the CDR3 is TGTGCCAGCAGTACCGGGGTAGCGGGGGAGACCCAGTACTTC. The chain recombines TRBV25-1 with TRBJ2-5; the match to TRBD2 covers 8 bases. The CDR3 is made up of 14 amino acids. With 5 bases clipped from V and 5 bases from J, the junction kept 7 bases outside the gene matches. From germline, CDR1 is MGHDK and CDR2 SYGVNS.